This T cell receptor beta chain was observed in a study of blood T cell repertoires in COVID-19. How the authors handled the data: Reference gene primer amplification in the assay estimated nucleated cell counts. Generated by immunoSEQ multiplex PCR, the TCRdb table keeps only in-frame clones and is missing some. The V and J calls and the clone size are those of that table, but D and trimming were determined from the DNA. The sample has under 200,000 clones; about nine tenths are singletons. In germline, CDR1 is SNHLY, CDR2 FYNNEI. V was shortened by 5 bases and J by 6 bases, with 13 bases between the two germline ends. The length of the CDR3 is 13 residues.

The chain combines TRBV2 with TRBJ1-2; a possible D gene is TRBD1 (6 bases). Specimen: peripheral blood. The TCR comes from a woman aged 70-85 years with acute or convalescent COVID-19. The chain's CDR3 is CASSRTAADGYTF. The DNA of the CDR3 is TGTGCCAGCAGTAGGACAGCGGCCGATGGCTACACCTTC.